This T cell receptor beta chain was captured by sequencing in a study of OX40 agonist ivuxolimab in advanced cancers. The wider study: A mean age of about 59 years, range 23 to 79, was recorded, and approximately 80% were male. Study-wide results and caveats: At 0.1-3.0 mg/kg, partial responders had clonal expansion among the lowest observed. Clonal expansion from baseline to week 6 occurred in both CD4+ and CD8+ T cells.

CDR1 is MDHEN and CDR2 is SYDVKM in the germline V gene. The V gene end was trimmed by 2 bases and the J gene end by 4 bases; junction bases not matched to a gene: 5. The CDR3 covers 15 residues. Excluded were patients having autoimmune disease history or systemic immunosuppression. This clone was seen just once. Antigen: not known. The table came from immunoSEQ multiplex PCR; TCRdb's copy has only in-frame clones and leaves some out. The repertoire includes 100,000 or so clones, approximately 95% of them detected once, and about 2% sits in the top ten. This receptor was taken from an adult with an advanced solid tumor such as melanoma, head and neck, liver or kidney cancer. This sequence joins TRBV28 and TRBJ2-7, with TRBD1 identical over 10 bases. The sequencing here drew on CD4+ or CD8+ T cells sorted from blood, taken in a trial of the OX40 agonist ivuxolimab. CDR3 sequence (DNA): TGTGCCAGCAGTTTACTTCGGGACAGGGGATACGAGCAGTACTTC. Encoded protein: CASSLLRDRGYEQYF.